Listed here are 12 T cell receptor beta chains from one sample, sequenced in a study of cytomegalovirus exposure and HLA in healthy donors. PCR involved 60 Vbeta and 13 Jbeta primers. Clones were sequenced by immunoSEQ multiplex PCR, and TCRdb holds only the in-frame ones, with some missing. In the table there are some 200,000 clones, 80% to 85% of which are singletons. Sequenced: PBMCs. The receptors shown here come from a woman younger than 30 in good health and CMV-seronegative.

The chain couples TRBV2 to TRBJ2-7; 9 bases map to TRBD2. The CDR3 is made up of 13 amino acids. Germline loops: CDR1 SNHLY, CDR2 FYNNEI. Germline trimming cut 8 bases from V and 7 bases from J; bases unmatched to any gene: 9. CDR3 sequence reads: CASVLAGMWEQYV. The CDR3 nucleotides read TGTGCCAGCGTCCTAGCGGGGATGTGGGAGCAGTACGTC.

The chain joins TRBV28 to TRBJ2-7; the match to TRBD1 covers 7 bases. After removal of 4 bases from V and 5 bases from J, the junction contained 2 bases not matched to a gene. In germline, CDR1 is MDHEN, CDR2 SYDVKM. This CDR3 is built from 12 residues. The DNA of the CDR3 is TGTGCCAGCAGTTCCGACAGGGACGAGCAGTACTTC. Its protein product is CASSSDRDEQYF.

The rearrangement uses TRBV11-2 and TRBJ2-1, with a possible D match to TRBD1 (6 bases). CDR1 SGHAT and CDR2 FQNNGV come from the germline V gene. Between the trimmed V and J ends, which lost 3 bases and 4 bases, there was a span of 16 bases. The CDR3 has 16 residues. The CDR3 loop reads CASSFEGTTRYNEQFF. The CDR3 DNA reads TGTGCCAGCAGCTTCGAGGGGACAACGAGGTACAATGAGCAGTTCTTC.

The rearrangement links TRBV10-3 to TRBJ1-6; no reliable D call. Germline CDR1 reads ENHRY; CDR2 reads SYGVKD. Trimming removed 8 bases from V and 8 bases from J, with 10 bases in between. This CDR3 is 12 amino acids long. The CDR3 protein is CAIGSRDSPLHF. The DNA of the CDR3 is TGTGCCATCGGAAGCCGGGATTCACCCCTCCACTTT.

To note about this clone: The junction differs from germline at one of its ends, possibly a read error. The chain combines TRBV7-9 with TRBJ2-3; TRBD1 is a possible D gene (7 bases). The CDR3 length is 16 residues. Germline V gene lookup returns CDR1 SEHNR and CDR2 FQNEAQ (reference sequence). In nucleotides, the CDR3 is TGTTCCAGCAGCCCCGGGCGGCAGGGGGGCATGGATACGCAGTATTTT. Its protein is CSSSPGRQGGMDTQYF.

The rearrangement joins TRBV28 to TRBJ2-1, with D possibly being TRBD2 (6 bases). V lost 6 bases and J lost 8, with 14 bases in between. The CDR3 has 13 amino acids. Germline V CDR1 and CDR2: MDHEN, SYDVKM. The CDR3 sequence: CASRGTLGHEQFF. The CDR3 DNA follows: TGTGCCAGCAGGGGGACTCTCGGACATGAGCAGTTCTTC.

This chain uses TRBV4-3 with TRBJ1-2; D not resolved. CDR3 length equals 15 residues. The V and J ends lost 0 bases and 2 bases respectively, with 10 bases between them. The germline V gene has CDR1 LGHNA and CDR2 YSLEER. The CDR3 reads CASSQDWQTNYGYTF. The DNA of the CDR3 is TGCGCCAGCAGCCAAGATTGGCAGACAAACTATGGCTACACCTTC.

V usage is TRBV15 and J usage is TRBJ2-5, with 9 bases fitting TRBD1. CDR3 length: 17 amino acids. Unmatched junction bases numbered 6, after V lost 0 bases and J lost 1 base. Germline CDR1 LNHNV, CDR2 YYDKDF (reference sequence). CDR3: CATSRDLGTGSQETQYF. In nucleotides, the CDR3 is TGTGCCACCAGCAGAGATCTCGGGACAGGGAGCCAAGAGACCCAGTACTTC.

This clone was counted between two and nine times. The chain is built from TRBV2 and TRBJ2-1, with TRBD1 matching over 8 bases. Trimming removed 4 bases from V and 1 base from J; junction bases left unmatched: 0. The CDR3 spans 14 residues. CDR1 and CDR2 from the germline V gene are SNHLY and FYNNEI. In DNA form, the CDR3 reads TGTGCCAGCAGTGGACAGGGGTCCTACAATGAGCAGTTCTTC. Encoded protein: CASSGQGSYNEQFF.

This chain uses TRBV5-1 with TRBJ2-7; 9 positions match TRBD1. The CDR3 loop spans 14 amino acids. Trimming at V came to 5 bases and at J to 2 bases, leaving 5 bases not matched to a gene. CDR1 is SGHRS, CDR2 YFSETQ, per germline. As DNA, the CDR3 is TGCGCCAGCAGTTTACAGGGGGCCACCTACGAGCAGTACTTC. It yields the protein CASSLQGATYEQYF.

The J gene is TRBJ2-5, the V gene TRBV6-4; D is unresolved. The CDR3 is made up of 14 amino acids. V lost 4 bases and J lost 5, with 14 bases in between. Per the germline V gene, CDR1 is MRHNA and CDR2 is SNTAGT. The CDR3 is CASSAPERRETQYF. The DNA for the CDR3 is TGTGCCAGCAGTGCCCCCGAACGCCGGGAGACCCAGTACTTC.

The chain recombines TRBV4-3 with TRBJ1-1, with TRBD1 matching over 9 bases. The germline V gene encodes CDR1 LGHNA and CDR2 YSLEER. The CDR3 totals 15 residues. The trim removed 4 bases at V and 6 bases at J, leaving 9 bases unmatched. The CDR3 is CASSLDRGGPPEAFF. The CDR3 DNA sequence: TGCGCCAGCAGCCTGGACAGGGGAGGGCCTCCTGAAGCTTTCTTT.